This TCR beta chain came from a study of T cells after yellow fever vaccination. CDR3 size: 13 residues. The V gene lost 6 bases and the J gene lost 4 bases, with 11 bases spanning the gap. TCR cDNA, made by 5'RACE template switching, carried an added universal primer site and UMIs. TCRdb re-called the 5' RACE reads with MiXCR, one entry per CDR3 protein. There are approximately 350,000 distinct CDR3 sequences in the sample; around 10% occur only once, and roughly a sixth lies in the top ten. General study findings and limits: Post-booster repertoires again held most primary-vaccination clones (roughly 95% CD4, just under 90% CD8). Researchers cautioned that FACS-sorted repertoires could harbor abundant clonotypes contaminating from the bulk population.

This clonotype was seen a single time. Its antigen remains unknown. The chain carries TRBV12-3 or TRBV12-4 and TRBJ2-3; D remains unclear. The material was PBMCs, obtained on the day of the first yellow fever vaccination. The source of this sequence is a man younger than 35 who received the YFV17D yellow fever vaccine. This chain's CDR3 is CASRHQVPDTQYF. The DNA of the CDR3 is TGTGCCAGCAGGCATCAGGTTCCAGATACGCAGTATTTT.